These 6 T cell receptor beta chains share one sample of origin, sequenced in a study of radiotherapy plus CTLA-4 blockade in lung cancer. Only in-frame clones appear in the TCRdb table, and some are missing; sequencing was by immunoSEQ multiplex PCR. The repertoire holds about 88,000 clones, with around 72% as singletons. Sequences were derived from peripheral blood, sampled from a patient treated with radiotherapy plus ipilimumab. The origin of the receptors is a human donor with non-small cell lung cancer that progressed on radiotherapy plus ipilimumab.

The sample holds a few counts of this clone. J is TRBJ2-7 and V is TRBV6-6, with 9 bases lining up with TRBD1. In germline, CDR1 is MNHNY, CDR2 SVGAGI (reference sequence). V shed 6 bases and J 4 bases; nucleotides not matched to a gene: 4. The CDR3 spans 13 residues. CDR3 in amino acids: CASRPGQGYEQYF. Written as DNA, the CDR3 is TGTGCCAGCAGACCGGGACAGGGATACGAGCAGTACTTC.

The CDR3 coding sequence is TGTGCCAGCAGCTCCTCCGGCACGGCCACCACGGCTTTCTTT. As protein: CASSSSGTATTAFF. The genes are TRBV7-9 and TRBJ1-1; D not resolved. CDR1 and CDR2 from the germline V gene are SEHNR and FQNEAQ (reference sequence). The CDR3 sequence is 14 residues long. Trimming cost V 4 bases and J 11 bases, with 20 bases left between them.

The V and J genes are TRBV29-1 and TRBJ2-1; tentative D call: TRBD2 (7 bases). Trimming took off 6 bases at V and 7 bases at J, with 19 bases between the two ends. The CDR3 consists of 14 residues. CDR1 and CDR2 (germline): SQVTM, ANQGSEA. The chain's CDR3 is CSVPWGGGRNEQFF. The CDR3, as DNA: TGCAGCGTCCCCTGGGGAGGGGGAAGGAATGAGCAGTTCTTC.

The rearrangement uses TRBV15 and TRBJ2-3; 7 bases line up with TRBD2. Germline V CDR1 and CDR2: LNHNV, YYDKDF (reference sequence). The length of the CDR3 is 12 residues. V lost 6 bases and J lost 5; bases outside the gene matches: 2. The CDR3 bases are TGTGCCACCAGGTCGGGAGGAGATACGCAGTATTTT. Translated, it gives CATRSGGDTQYF.

CDR3: CASSADETQHF. CDR3 bases: TGTGCCAGCAGCGCCGATGAGACCCAGCATTTT. This chain connects TRBV7-2 to TRBJ1-5; unclear D gene. There are 11 residues in the CDR3. Germline V CDR1 and CDR2: SGHTA, FQGNSA. The V end was cut by 5 bases, the J end by 11 bases, with 10 bases between.

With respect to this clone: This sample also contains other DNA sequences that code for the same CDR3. CDR3 region: CASSPNTGELFF. For the CDR3, the DNA is TGTGCCAGTTCACCGAACACCGGGGAGCTGTTTTTT. J is TRBJ2-2 and V is TRBV7-3; D gene uncertain. Deletions cut 9 bases from V and 0 bases from J, with 5 bases between. Germline CDR1 reads SGHTA; CDR2 reads FQGTGA. The CDR3 consists of 12 residues.